Here is one TCR beta chain with its context. It has no known antigen specificity. No base-level quality is on record; no much larger clone is a single base apart. CDR3 length: 18 amino acids, cysteine to phenylalanine. Only the CDR3 portion is preserved as DNA: 54 bases, with reading frame beginning at the first base. CDR1 is given as SQVTM and CDR2 as ANQGSEA, both from the germline V gene. The germline ends are 18 bases apart after V is trimmed by 0 bases and J by 0 bases. This sample is part of a study of radiotherapy plus CTLA-4 blockade in lung cancer (dated by TCRdb to 2016 to 2018). In terms of the full investigation: Objective responses were observed in approximately 19% of enrolled patients, and disease control was achieved in around 28%.

The library relied on the immunoSEQ multiplex PCR assay. In its TCRdb copy, this immuneACCESS table keeps in-frame sequences only and misses some clones. Where compared with another copy, unresolved V genes explain less than half of these, and the others have no known cause. In this sample the table shows fewer than 50,000 clones, almost 65% of which occur a single time. Of the sample, 15% to 20% falls within the top ten clones. The study tested focal radiation therapy combined with CTLA-4 blockade (ipilimumab) in patients with chemo-refractory metastatic non-small-cell lung cancer. Overall study results and their limits: Early dynamic changes in blood T cell clones, together with increased serum interferon-beta after radiation, were reported as the strongest predictors of response. TCR clones derived from tumors expanded in peripheral blood after treatment with radiotherapy and ipilimumab.

Sample: peripheral blood, taken from a patient treated with radiotherapy plus ipilimumab. The V gene is TRBV29-1 and the J gene is TRBJ2-4, with TRBD1 tentatively as D gene (6 bases match). This TCR was sampled from a human donor with non-small cell lung cancer who had a partial response to radiotherapy plus ipilimumab. The nucleotide sequence is given as TGCAGCGTTGAAGATGTGTGGGACAAGGACCTAGCCAAAAACATTCAGTACTTC. This gives the protein CSVEDVWDKDLAKNIQYF.